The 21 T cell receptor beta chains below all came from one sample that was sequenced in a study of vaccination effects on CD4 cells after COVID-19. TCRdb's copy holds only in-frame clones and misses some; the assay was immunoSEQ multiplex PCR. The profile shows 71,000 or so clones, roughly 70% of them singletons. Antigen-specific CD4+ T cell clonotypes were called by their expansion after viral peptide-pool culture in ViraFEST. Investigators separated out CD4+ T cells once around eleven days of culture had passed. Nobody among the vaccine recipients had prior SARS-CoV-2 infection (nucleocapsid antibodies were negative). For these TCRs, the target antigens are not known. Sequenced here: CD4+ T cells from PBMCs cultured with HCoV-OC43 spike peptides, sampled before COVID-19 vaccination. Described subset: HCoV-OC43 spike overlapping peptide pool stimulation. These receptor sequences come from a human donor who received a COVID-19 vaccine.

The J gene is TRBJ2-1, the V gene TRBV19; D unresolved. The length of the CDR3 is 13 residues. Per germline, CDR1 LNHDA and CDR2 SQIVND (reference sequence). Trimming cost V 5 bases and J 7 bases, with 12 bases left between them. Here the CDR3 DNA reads TGTGCCAGTAGTGCCCAAGGGCTGAATGAGCAGTTCTTC. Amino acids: CASSAQGLNEQFF.

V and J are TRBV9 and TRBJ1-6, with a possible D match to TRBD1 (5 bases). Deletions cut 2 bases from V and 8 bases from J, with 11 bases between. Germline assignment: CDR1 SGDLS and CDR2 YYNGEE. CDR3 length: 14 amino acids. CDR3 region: CASSVGLGDSPLHF. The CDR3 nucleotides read TGTGCCAGCAGCGTGGGACTAGGGGATTCACCCCTCCACTTT.

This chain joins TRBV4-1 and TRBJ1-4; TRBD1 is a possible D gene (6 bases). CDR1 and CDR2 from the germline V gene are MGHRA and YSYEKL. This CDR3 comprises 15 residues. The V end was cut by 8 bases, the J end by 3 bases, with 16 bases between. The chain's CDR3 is CASAPTGAANEKLFF. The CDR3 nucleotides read TGCGCCAGCGCCCCTACGGGGGCGGCTAATGAAAAACTGTTTTTT.

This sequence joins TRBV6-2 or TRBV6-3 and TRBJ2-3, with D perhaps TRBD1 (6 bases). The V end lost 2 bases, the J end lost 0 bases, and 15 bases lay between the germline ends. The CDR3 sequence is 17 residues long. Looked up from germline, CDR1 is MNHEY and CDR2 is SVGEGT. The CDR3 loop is CASSYDGQTPSTDTQYF. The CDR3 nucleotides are TGTGCCAGCAGTTACGACGGACAGACCCCCAGCACAGATACGCAGTATTTT.

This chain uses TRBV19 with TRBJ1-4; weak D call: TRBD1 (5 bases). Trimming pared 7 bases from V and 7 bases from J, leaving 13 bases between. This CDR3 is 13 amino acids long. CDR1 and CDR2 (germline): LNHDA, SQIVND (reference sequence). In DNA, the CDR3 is TGTGCCAGTAAGGGCAGGGTTGGTGAAAAACTGTTTTTT. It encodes CASKGRVGEKLFF.

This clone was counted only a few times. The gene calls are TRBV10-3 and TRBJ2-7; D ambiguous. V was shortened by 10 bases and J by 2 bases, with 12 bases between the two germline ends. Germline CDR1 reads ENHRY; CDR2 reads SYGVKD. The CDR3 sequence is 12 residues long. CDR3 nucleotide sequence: TGTGCCACCGGTCACAGTGCCTACGAGCAGTACGTC. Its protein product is CATGHSAYEQYV.

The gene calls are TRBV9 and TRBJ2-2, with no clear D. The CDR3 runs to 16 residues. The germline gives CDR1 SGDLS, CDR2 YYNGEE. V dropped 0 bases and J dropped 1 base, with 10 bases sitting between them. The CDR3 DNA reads TGTGCCAGCAGCGTAGACGGAAGGGTGAACACCGGGGAGCTGTTTTTT. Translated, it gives CASSVDGRVNTGELFF.

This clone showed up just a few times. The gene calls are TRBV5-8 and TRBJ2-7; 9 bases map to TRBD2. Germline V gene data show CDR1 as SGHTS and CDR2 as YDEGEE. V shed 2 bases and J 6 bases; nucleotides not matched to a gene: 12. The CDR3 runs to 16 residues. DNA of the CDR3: TGTGCCAGCAGCTTTGATGGCGGGGGGGACCCCTCCGAGCAGTACGTC. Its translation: CASSFDGGGDPSEQYV.

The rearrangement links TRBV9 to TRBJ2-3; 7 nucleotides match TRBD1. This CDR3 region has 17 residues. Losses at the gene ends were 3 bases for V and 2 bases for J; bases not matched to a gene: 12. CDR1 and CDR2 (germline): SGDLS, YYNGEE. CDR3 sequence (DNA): TGTGCCAGCAGCGCTTCCGGGACAGACGTTTTCACAGATACGCAGTATTTT. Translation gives CASSASGTDVFTDTQYF.

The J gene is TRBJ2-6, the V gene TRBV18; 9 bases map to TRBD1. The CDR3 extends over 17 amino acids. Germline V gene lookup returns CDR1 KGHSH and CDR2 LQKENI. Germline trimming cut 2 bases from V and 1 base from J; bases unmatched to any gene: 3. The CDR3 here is CASSPGTGRSGANVLTF. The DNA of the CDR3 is TGTGCCAGCTCACCAGGGACAGGGCGGTCTGGGGCCAACGTCCTGACTTTC.

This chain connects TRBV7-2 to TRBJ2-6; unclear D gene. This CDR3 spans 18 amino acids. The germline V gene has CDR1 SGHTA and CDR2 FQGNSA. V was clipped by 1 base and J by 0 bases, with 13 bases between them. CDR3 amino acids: CASSLEVRFGSGANVLTF. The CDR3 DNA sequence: TGTGCCAGCAGCTTAGAGGTCAGATTCGGCTCTGGGGCCAACGTCCTGACTTTC.

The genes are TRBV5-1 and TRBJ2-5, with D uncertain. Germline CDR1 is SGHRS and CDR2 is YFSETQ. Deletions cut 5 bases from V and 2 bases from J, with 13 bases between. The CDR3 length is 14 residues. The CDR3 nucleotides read TGCGCCAGCAGAACTCTCACTACACAAGAGACCCAGTACTTC. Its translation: CASRTLTTQETQYF.

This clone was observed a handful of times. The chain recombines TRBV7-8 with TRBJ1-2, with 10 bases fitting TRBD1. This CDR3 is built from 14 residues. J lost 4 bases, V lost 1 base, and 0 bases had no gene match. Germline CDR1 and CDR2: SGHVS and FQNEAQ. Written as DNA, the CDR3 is TGTGCCAGCAGCTTAGGGACAGGGGGCTATGGCTACACCTTC. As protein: CASSLGTGGYGYTF.

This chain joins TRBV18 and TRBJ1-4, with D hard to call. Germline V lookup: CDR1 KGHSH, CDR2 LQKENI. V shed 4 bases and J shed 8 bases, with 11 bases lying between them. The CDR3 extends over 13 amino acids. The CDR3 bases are TGTGCCAGCTCACGTGGGGAAGGAGAAAAACTGTTTTTT. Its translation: CASSRGEGEKLFF.

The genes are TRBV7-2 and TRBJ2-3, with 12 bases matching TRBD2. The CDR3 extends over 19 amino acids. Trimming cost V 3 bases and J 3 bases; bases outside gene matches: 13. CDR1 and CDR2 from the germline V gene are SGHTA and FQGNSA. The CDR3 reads CASSFLISSGGAVTDTQYF. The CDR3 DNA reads TGTGCCAGCAGCTTCCTTATATCTAGCGGGGGGGCCGTTACAGATACGCAGTATTTT.

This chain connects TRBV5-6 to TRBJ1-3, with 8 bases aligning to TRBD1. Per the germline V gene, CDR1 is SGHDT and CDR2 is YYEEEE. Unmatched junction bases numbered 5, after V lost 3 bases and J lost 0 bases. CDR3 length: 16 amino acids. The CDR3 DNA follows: TGTGCCAGCAGCTCGACAGGGGTCCTCTCTGGAAACACCATATATTTT. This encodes CASSSTGVLSGNTIYF.

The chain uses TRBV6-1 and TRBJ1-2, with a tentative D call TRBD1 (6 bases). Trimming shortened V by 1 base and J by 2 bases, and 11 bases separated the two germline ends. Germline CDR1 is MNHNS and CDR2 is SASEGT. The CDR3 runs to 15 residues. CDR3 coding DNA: TGTGCCAGCAGTGAAGGGGGGGCCGGAAACTATGGCTACACCTTC. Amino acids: CASSEGGAGNYGYTF.

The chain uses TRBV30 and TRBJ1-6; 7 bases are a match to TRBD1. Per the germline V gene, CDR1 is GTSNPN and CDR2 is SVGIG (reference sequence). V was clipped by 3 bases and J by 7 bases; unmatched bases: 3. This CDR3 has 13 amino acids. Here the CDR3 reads CAWSRDRNSPLHF. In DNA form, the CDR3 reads TGTGCCTGGAGCCGGGACAGAAATTCACCCCTCCACTTT.

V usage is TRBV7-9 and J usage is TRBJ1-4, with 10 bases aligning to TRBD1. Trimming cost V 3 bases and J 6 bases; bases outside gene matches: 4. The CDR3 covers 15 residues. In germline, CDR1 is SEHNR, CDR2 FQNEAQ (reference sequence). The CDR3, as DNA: TGTGCCAGCAGCTTGGGGGGGACAGGGGATGAAAAACTGTTTTTT. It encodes CASSLGGTGDEKLFF.

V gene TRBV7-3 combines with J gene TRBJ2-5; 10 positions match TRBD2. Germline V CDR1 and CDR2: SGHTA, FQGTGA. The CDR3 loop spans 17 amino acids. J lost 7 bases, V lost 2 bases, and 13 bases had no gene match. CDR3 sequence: CASSLSIAGGTRGTQYF. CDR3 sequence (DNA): TGTGCCAGCAGCTTATCCATAGCGGGGGGCACTCGGGGGACCCAGTACTTC.

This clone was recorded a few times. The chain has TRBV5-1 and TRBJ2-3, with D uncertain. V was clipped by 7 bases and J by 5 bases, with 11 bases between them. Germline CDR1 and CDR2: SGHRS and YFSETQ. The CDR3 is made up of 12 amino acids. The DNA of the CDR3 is TGCGCCAGCGGGATACAAGGAGATACGCAGTATTTT. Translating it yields CASGIQGDTQYF.